These 20 T cell receptor beta chains came from one sample sequenced in a study of naive and memory T cell subsets. Both TRBC1 and TRBC2 were covered by a beta constant-region primer of two equimolar oligonucleotides. The ligated cDNA underwent four PCR rounds using SP2 and nested alpha and beta constant-region primers. Using its own MiXCR run on the UMI-ligation and nested PCR reads, TCRdb lists one record per CDR3 protein. In the table there are roughly 130,000 distinct CDR3 sequences, 35% to 40% of which are singletons. What was sequenced was central memory CD4+ T cells from blood. The receptors come from a human donor in good health.

This clonotype was observed a few times. This chain uses TRBV6-2 or TRBV6-3 with TRBJ1-2; D is unclear. The CDR3 totals 13 residues. The V end was cut by 4 bases, the J end by 1 base, with 7 bases between. Germline V gene data show CDR1 as MNHEY and CDR2 as SVGEGT. The CDR3 region is CASSFTDNYGYTF. For the CDR3, the DNA is TGTGCCAGCAGTTTCACAGATAACTATGGCTACACCTTC.

This clonotype occurred many times. J is TRBJ2-7 and V is TRBV20-1; 7 bases agree with TRBD1. V was clipped by 6 bases and J by 7 bases; unmatched bases: 12. Per germline, CDR1 DFQATT and CDR2 SNEGSKA (reference sequence). The CDR3 contains 13 residues. The CDR3 DNA sequence: TGCAGTGCCAGGTTGACAGGGATGCGGGAGCAGTACTTC. Protein product: CSARLTGMREQYF.

The rearrangement joins TRBV30 to TRBJ2-1, with 13 bases aligning to TRBD2. Trimming removed 2 bases from V and 10 bases from J; junction bases left unmatched: 2. Germline assignment: CDR1 GTSNPN and CDR2 SVGIG (reference sequence). This CDR3 has 13 amino acids. The CDR3 loop reads CAWSRGLAGEQFF. DNA of the CDR3: TGTGCCTGGAGTCGGGGACTAGCGGGGGAGCAGTTCTTC. The variable domain in full, completed from reference TRBV30 and TRBJ2-1, reads SQTIHQWPATLVQPVGSPLSLECTVEGTSNPNLYWYRQAAGRGLQLLFYSVGIGQISSEVPQNLSASRPQDRQFILSSKKLLLSDSGFYLCAWSRGLAGEQFFGPGTRLTVL.

In its sample, this clonotype was seen a few times. The chain uses TRBV4-1 and TRBJ2-3; 8 bases align to TRBD2. The germline gives CDR1 MGHRA, CDR2 YSYEKL. Trimming at V came to 1 base and at J to 4 bases, leaving 7 bases not matched to a gene. This CDR3 has 16 residues. CDR3 protein: CASSQGSGLEADTQYF. The CDR3 bases are TGCGCCAGCAGCCAAGGCTCGGGACTAGAAGCAGATACGCAGTATTTT.

As concerns this clonotype: Germline is not matched at one junction end, which may reflect a read error. The rearrangement links TRBV25-1 to TRBJ1-3; D is undetermined. Germline V gene data show CDR1 as MGHDK and CDR2 as SYGVNS. The CDR3 contains 15 residues. CDR3 bases: TGTGTCAGCAGTGAGCCGGGGTCTACTGGAAACACCATATATTTT. Translated, it gives CVSSEPGSTGNTIYF.

This clonotype was detected only a few times. The chain uses TRBV20-1 and TRBJ1-5; D unresolved. The CDR3 has 14 amino acids. Trimming took off 1 base at V and 1 base at J, with 8 bases between the two ends. Germline loops: CDR1 DFQATT, CDR2 SNEGSKA (reference sequence). Written as DNA, the CDR3 is TGCAGTGCTAGAGTGGGTACAAGCAATCAGCCCCAGCATTTT. Its protein is CSARVGTSNQPQHF.

The chain uses TRBV6-2 or TRBV6-3 and TRBJ1-2; 7 nucleotides match TRBD1. V gave up 4 bases and J gave up 3 bases; unmatched junction bases: 17. From germline, CDR1 is MNHEY and CDR2 SVGEGT. CDR3 length equals 18 residues. The CDR3 sequence is CASSSLRFGTESYYGYTF. CDR3 coding DNA: TGTGCCAGCAGTTCGTTACGTTTCGGGACAGAATCTTACTATGGCTACACCTTC.

This clonotype was counted only a few times. J is TRBJ2-7 and V is TRBV7-9; no reliable D call. Trimming shortened V by 5 bases and J by 3 bases, and 8 bases separated the two germline ends. The length of the CDR3 is 12 residues. Germline CDR1 is SEHNR and CDR2 is FQNEAQ (reference sequence). DNA of the CDR3: TGTGCCAGCAGCCCAAACAGCTACGAGCAGTACTTC. Translating it yields CASSPNSYEQYF.

The gene calls are TRBV28 and TRBJ2-7; maybe TRBD2 (6 bases). The CDR3 loop spans 14 amino acids. From germline, CDR1 is MDHEN and CDR2 SYDVKM. The ends were cut back, 3 bases at V and 7 bases at J, with 16 bases in the middle. The DNA for the CDR3 is TGTGCCAGCAGTTTTGGGGGACTGTCGAAAGAGCAGTACTTC. This gives the protein CASSFGGLSKEQYF. Supplemented by reference TRBV28 and TRBJ2-7, the full variable domain reads DVKVTQSSRYLVKRTGEKVFLECVQDMDHENMFWYRQDPGLGLRLIYFSYDVKMKEKGDIPEGYSVSREKKERFSLILESASTNQTSMYLCASSFGGLSKEQYFGPGTRLTVT.

Only a few counts were recorded for this clonotype. The chain joins TRBV12-3 or TRBV12-4 to TRBJ1-5, with a weak D call TRBD1 (5 bases). This CDR3 comprises 15 residues. The V end lost 7 bases, the J end lost 6 bases, and 19 bases lay between the germline ends. CDR3 protein: CASTPSGGLGQPQHF. Here the CDR3 DNA reads TGTGCCAGCACCCCTTCCGGGGGGTTGGGTCAGCCCCAGCATTTT.

This chain links TRBV5-1 with TRBJ2-5; 8 nucleotides agree with TRBD2. This CDR3 region has 15 residues. V lost 0 bases and J lost 0; bases outside the gene matches: 1. CDR1 is SGHRS and CDR2 is YFSETQ in the germline V gene. The CDR3 coding sequence is TGCGCCAGCAGCTTGGCTAGCGGGTACCAAGAGACCCAGTACTTC. Its protein product is CASSLASGYQETQYF.

The V call is TRBV7-9, the J call TRBJ2-5; D tentatively reads TRBD1 or TRBD2 (5 bases each). Germline CDR1 reads SEHNR; CDR2 reads FQNEAQ (reference sequence). V lost 2 bases and J 1 base, leaving 11 bases between the germline ends. This CDR3 contains 15 residues. CDR3 residues: CASSLFSGPQETQYF. As DNA, the CDR3 is TGTGCCAGCAGCTTATTCTCGGGACCCCAAGAGACCCAGTACTTC.

The V gene is TRBV5-4, the J gene TRBJ2-1; TRBD2 matches at 10 bases. With V trimmed by 3 bases and J by 7 bases, 10 bases remained unmatched. The V gene's germline CDR1 is SGHNT and CDR2 YYREEE (reference sequence). The CDR3 totals 16 residues. CDR3 nucleotide sequence: TGTGCCAGCAGCTCCTCCTCTAGCGGGAGTAAGAATGAGCAGTTCTTC. Protein: CASSSSSSGSKNEQFF.

The V gene is TRBV6-2 or TRBV6-3, the J gene TRBJ1-5; 8 nucleotides line up with TRBD1. The ends lost 6 bases at V and 4 bases at J; junction bases unmatched: 5. The CDR3 has 14 residues. Germline CDR1 is MNHEY and CDR2 is SVGEGT. CDR3 coding DNA: TGTGCCAGCAGAGACAGGGGTTGGAATCAGCCCCAGCATTTT. Protein: CASRDRGWNQPQHF.

This clonotype was counted only a few times. V usage is TRBV6-5 and J usage is TRBJ1-4; D ambiguous. Germline values: CDR1 MNHEY, CDR2 SVGAGI. The ends were cut back, 5 bases at V and 1 base at J, with 11 bases in the middle. The CDR3 is made up of 15 amino acids. The CDR3 loop reads CASSQRGVTNEKLFF. As DNA, the CDR3 is TGTGCCAGCAGTCAACGCGGGGTAACTAATGAAAAACTGTTTTTT.

The CDR3 reads CASSRDAASGANVLTF. CDR3 nucleotides: TGCGCCAGCAGCAGGGACGCGGCCTCTGGGGCCAACGTCCTGACTTTC. V is TRBV5-1 and J is TRBJ2-6; possibly TRBD1 or TRBD2 for D (5 bases each). Trimming cost V 4 bases and J 0 bases, with 11 bases left between them. The CDR3 contains 16 residues. CDR1 is SGHRS and CDR2 is YFSETQ in the germline V gene.

Only a few counts were recorded for this clonotype. This chain uses TRBV7-2 with TRBJ2-7; the match to TRBD1 covers 7 bases. Germline lookup yields CDR1 SGHTA and CDR2 FQGNSA. The CDR3 spans 14 residues. Germline trimming cut 5 bases from V and 2 bases from J; bases unmatched to any gene: 6. CDR3 amino acids: CASSTRTGPYEQYF. The DNA of the CDR3 is TGTGCCAGCAGCACCCGGACAGGTCCCTACGAGCAGTACTTC. Looking up the rest from reference TRBV7-2 and TRBJ2-7 gives the full variable domain: GAGVSQSPSNKVTEKGKDVELRCDPISGHTALYWYRQSLGQGLEFLIYFQGNSAPDKSGLPSDRFSAERTGGSVSTLTIQRTQQEDSAVYLCASSTRTGPYEQYFGPGTRLTVT.

V is TRBV30 and J is TRBJ1-1; unclear D gene. Trimming cost V 4 bases and J 0 bases, with 9 bases left between them. Germline lookup yields CDR1 GTSNPN and CDR2 SVGIG (reference sequence). The CDR3 is 13 amino acids. The DNA of the CDR3 is TGTGCCTGGACCACAGCCATGAACACTGAAGCTTTCTTT. It is translated as CAWTTAMNTEAFF.

V usage is TRBV29-1 and J usage is TRBJ2-7; D might be TRBD1 or TRBD2, each matching 6 bases. Germline V gene lookup returns CDR1 SQVTM and CDR2 ANQGSEA. Deletions cut 5 bases from V and 4 bases from J, with 15 bases between. The CDR3 is 13 residues long. The CDR3 region is CSVLLQGTYEQYF. The DNA for the CDR3 is TGCAGCGTTCTTTTGCAGGGGACTTACGAGCAGTACTTC.

The chain uses TRBV20-1 and TRBJ2-1; D unclear. This CDR3 has 11 residues. Trimming took 1 base from V and 7 from J, leaving 5 bases between them. CDR1 DFQATT and CDR2 SNEGSKA come from the germline V gene (reference sequence). CDR3 sequence: CSARVLNEQFF. In nucleotides, the CDR3 is TGCAGTGCTAGAGTATTAAATGAGCAGTTCTTC.